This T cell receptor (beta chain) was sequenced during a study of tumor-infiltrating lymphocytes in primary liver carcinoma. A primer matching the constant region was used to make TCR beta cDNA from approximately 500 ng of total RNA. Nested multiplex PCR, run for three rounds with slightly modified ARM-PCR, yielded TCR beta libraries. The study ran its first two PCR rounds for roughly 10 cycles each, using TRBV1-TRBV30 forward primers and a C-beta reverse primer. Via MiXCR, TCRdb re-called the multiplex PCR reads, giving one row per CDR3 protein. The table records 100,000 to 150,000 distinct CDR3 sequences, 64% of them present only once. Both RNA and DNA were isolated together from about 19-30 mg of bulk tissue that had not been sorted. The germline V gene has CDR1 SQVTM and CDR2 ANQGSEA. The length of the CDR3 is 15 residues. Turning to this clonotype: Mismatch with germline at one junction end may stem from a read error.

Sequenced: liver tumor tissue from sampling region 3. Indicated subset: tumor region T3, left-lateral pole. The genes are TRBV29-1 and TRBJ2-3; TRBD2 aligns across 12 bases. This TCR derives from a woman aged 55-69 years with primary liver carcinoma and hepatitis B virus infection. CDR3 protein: CSVEPTSGSTDTQCF. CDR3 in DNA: TGCAGTGTTGAACCGACTAGCGGGAGCACAGATACGCAGTGTTTT.